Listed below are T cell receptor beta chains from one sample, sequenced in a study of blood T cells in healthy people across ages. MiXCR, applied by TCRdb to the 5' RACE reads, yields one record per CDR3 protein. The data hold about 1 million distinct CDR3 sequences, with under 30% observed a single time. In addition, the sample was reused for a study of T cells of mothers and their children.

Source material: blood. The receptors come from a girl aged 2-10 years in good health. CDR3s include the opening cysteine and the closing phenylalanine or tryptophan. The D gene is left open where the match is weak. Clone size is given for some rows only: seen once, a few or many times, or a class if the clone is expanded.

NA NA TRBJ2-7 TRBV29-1 TGCAGCGTTTGTAGTAGCCTGACCTACGAGCAGTACTTC CSVCSSLTYEQYF
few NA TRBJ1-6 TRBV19 TGTGCCAGCACGGCCGATATGTATTCACCCCTCCACTTT CASTADMYSPLHF
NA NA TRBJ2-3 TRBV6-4 TGTGCCAGCAGACGGACCGGGGAGGATACGCAGTATTTT CASRRTGEDTQYF
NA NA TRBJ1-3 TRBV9 TGTGCCAGCAGCGTAGGGCAGTATAGCTCTGGAAACACCATATATTTT CASSVGQYSSGNTIYF
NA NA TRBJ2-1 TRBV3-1 TGTGCCGGCAGCCAAGCTTTAGGGCGGATGAGCTCCTACAATGAGCAGTTCTTC CAGSQALGRMSSYNEQFF
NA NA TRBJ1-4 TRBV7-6 TGTGCCAGCAGCTCCCGCGGCTCCCATGAAAAACTGTTTTTT CASSSRGSHEKLFF
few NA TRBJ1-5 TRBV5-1 TGCGCCAGCAGTTATGGGACGGATAGCAATCAGCCCCAGCATTTT CASSYGTDSNQPQHF
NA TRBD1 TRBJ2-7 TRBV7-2 TGTGCCAGCAGAGCACAGGGGGTCTACGAGCAGTACTTC CASRAQGVYEQYF
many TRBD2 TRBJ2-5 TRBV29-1 TGCAGCGGTGGACTAGCGGAAGAGACCCAGTACTTC CSGGLAEETQYF
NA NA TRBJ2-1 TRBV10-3 TGTGCCATCAGTGAGTCGACCGCCGGCGAGCAGTTCTTC CAISESTAGEQFF
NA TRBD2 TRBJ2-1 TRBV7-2 TGTGCCAGCAGCTTAGTAACTAGCGAGAATGAGCAGTTCTTC CASSLVTSENEQFF
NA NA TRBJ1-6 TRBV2 TGTGCCAGCAGTGAGAGTGGACCGGCGTATTCACCCCTCCACTTT CASSESGPAYSPLHF
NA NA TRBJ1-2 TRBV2 TGTGCCAGCAGTGAGACCTCGACGGCCCCCTATGGCTACACCTTC CASSETSTAPYGYTF
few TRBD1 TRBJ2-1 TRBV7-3 TGTGCCAGCAGCTTAGGGGCTGGGACAGACTACAATGAGCAGTCCTTC CASSLGAGTDYNEQSF
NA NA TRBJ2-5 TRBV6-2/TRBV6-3 TGTGCCAGCAGTTCTGCGCGGGGTGAGGCCCAAGAGACCCAGTACTTC CASSSARGEAQETQYF
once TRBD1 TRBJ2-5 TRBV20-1 TGCAGTGCTAATAGGGACAGGGTACAGACCCAGTACTTC CSANRDRVQTQYF
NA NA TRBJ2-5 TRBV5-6 TGTGCCAGCAGCTTGCCTAGGAGGGAGACCCAGTACTTC CASSLPRRETQYF
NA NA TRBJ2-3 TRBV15 TGTGCCACCAGCGCACAGACGGACACAGATACGCAGTATTTT CATSAQTDTDTQYF
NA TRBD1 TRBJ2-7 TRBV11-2 TGTGCCACCCGACAGGGTTTGTCCTACGAGCAGTACTTC CATRQGLSYEQYF
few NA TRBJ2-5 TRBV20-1 TGCAGTGCTAGAGATCCGGGAAGGGCAGAGACCCAGTACTTC CSARDPGRAETQYF
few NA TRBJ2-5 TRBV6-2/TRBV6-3 TGTGCCAGCAGTTACGGAGGGTTTGAGCAGTACTTC CASSYGGFEQYF
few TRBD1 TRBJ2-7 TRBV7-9 TGTGCCAGCAGCTTAGAATCGACAGGGGATGGATACGAGCAGTACTTC CASSLESTGDGYEQYF
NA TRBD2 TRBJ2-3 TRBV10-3 TGTGCCATTGCTAGCGGGGTAAGCACAGATACGCAGTATTTT CAIASGVSTDTQYF
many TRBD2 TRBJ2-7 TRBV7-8 TGTGCCAGCAGCTTTGGCGGGGGGGCCTACGAGCAGTACTTC CASSFGGGAYEQYF
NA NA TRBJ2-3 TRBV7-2 TGTGCCAGCAGCAGTCGGGCCGGAGGAGATACGCAGTATTTT CASSSRAGGDTQYF
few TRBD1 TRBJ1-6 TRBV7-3 TGTGCCAGCAGCTCGGACAGGGCGGGCTCACCCCTCCACTTT CASSSDRAGSPLHF
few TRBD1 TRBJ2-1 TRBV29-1 TGCAGCGCCTCGACAGGGCCCGTGAATCTCTTC CSASTGPVNLF
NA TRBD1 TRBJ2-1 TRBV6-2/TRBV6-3 TGTGCCAGCAGTTTTGACAGGGCTAAGGCGTTTGAGCAGTTCTTC CASSFDRAKAFEQFF
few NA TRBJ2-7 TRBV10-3 TGTGCCATCAGTGAGATCGGCGGTTCCTACGAGCAGTACTTC CAISEIGGSYEQYF
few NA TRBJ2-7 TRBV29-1 TGCAGCGTGGGGGGGGATACGGACAGATTCTACGAGCAGTACTTC CSVGGDTDRFYEQYF
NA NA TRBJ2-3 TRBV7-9 TGTTCCAGCACCGGCACGGATACGCAGTATTTT CSSTGTDTQYF
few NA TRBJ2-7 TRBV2 TGTGCCAGCAGTGAAGCGGTAGGGGAGACCCTATACGAGCAGTACTTC CASSEAVGETLYEQYF